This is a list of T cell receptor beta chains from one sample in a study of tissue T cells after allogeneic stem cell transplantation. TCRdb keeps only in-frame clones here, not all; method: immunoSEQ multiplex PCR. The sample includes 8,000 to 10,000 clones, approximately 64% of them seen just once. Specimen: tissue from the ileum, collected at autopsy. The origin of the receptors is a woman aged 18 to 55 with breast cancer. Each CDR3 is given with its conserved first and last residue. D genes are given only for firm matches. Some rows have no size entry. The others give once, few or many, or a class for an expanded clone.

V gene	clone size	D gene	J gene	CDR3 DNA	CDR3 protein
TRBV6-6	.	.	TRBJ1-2	TGTGCCAGCAGGACGGACGACGGGTATGGCTACACCTTC	CASRTDDGYGYTF
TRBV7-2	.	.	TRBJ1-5	TGTGCCAGCAGCTTAGGACAGTCCCCAAATCAGCCCCAGCATTTT	CASSLGQSPNQPQHF
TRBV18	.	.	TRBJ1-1	TGTGCCAGCTCACAAATGGGGGGAATGAACACTGAAGCTTTCTTT	CASSQMGGMNTEAFF
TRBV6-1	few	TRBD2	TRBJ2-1	TGTGCCAGCAGTGAAGCGGCGACTAGCGGAGCCTACAATGAGCAGTTCTTC	CASSEAATSGAYNEQFF
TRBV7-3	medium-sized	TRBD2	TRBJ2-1	TGTGCCAGCAGCTTCCTAGCGGGAGATAATGAGCAGTTCTTC	CASSFLAGDNEQFF
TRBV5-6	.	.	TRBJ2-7	TGTGCCAGCAGCCCGGTGGGACCCACCTACGAGCAGTACTTC	CASSPVGPTYEQYF
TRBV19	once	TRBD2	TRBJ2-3	TGTGCCAGTAGGTCTAGCGGGACAGATACGCAGTATTTT	CASRSSGTDTQYF
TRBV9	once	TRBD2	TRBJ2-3	TGTGCCAGCAGCGTAGGAGGGGGACTAGCCGGCGATGTCACAGATACGCAGTATTTT	CASSVGGGLAGDVTDTQYF
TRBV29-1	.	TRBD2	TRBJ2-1	TGCAGCGTTGGCGGGGGTAGCGGGATGGGTTGGGAGCAGTTCTTC	CSVGGGSGMGWEQFF
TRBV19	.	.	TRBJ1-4	TGTGCCAGTAGTATAGCGGGTGGCCCGAATGAAAAACTGTTTTTT	CASSIAGGPNEKLFF
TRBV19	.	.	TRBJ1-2	TGTGCCAGTAGTGGTTCGTGGGTATCTGGCTACACCTTC	CASSGSWVSGYTF
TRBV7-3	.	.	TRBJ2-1	TGTGCCAGCAGCTTACTAGCGTCCAATGAGCAGTTCTTC	CASSLLASNEQFF
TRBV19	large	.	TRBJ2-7	TGTGCCAGTAGTATTTCGGGGGGCTCCCACGAGCAGTACTTC	CASSISGGSHEQYF
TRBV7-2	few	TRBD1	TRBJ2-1	TGTGCCAGCAGCCTAGACAGGGGTGATGAGCAGTTCTTC	CASSLDRGDEQFF
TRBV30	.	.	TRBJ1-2	TGTGCCTGGAGTGTAACGGGCAACTATGGCTACACCTTC	CAWSVTGNYGYTF
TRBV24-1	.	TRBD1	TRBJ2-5	TGTGCCACCAGTGATGCCTACAGGGGGCAAGAGACCCAGTACTTC	CATSDAYRGQETQYF
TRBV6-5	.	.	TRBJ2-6	TGTGCCAGCAGTTACTCGAGAGGGGCTGGGGCCAACGTCCTGACTTTC	CASSYSRGAGANVLTF
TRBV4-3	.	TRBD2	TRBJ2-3	TGCGCCAGCAGCCTCGAACTAGCGCGAAGCACAGATACGCAGTATTTT	CASSLELARSTDTQYF
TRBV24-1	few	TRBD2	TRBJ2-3	TGTGCCACCAGTGATTTGGGGGAGGGAGATACGCAGTATTTT	CATSDLGEGDTQYF
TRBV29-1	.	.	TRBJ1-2	TGCAGCGTTCGGAAGGGGAGTGGGGGCTACACCTTC	CSVRKGSGGYTF
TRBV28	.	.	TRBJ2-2	TGTGCCAGCAGCACCTTTCGCGGGATGGTCGGGGAGCTGTTTTTT	CASSTFRGMVGELFF
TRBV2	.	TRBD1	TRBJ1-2	TGTGCCAGCACTGACAGGGGGCTGAACTATGGCTACACCTTC	CASTDRGLNYGYTF
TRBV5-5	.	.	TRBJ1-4	TGTGCCAGCAGCTTGGAGACGGGCATCAATGAAAAACTGTTTTTT	CASSLETGINEKLFF
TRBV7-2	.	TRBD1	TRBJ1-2	TGTGCCAGCAGCACATCACAGGGGAGTGGCTACACCTTC	CASSTSQGSGYTF
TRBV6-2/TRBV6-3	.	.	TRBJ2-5	TGTGCCAGCAGTTCGGACACAAAAGAGACCCAGTACTTC	CASSSDTKETQYF
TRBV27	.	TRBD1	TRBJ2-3	TGTGCCAGCAGAAACCTCCAGGGGGCGAATACGCAGTATTTT	CASRNLQGANTQYF
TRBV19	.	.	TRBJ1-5	TGTGCCAACCCTTGGGGGCATTCGAGGCCCCAGCATTTT	CANPWGHSRPQHF
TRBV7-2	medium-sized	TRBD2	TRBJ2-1	TGTGCCAGCAGCTTAGAGCGGGACCACAATGAGCAGTTCTTC	CASSLERDHNEQFF